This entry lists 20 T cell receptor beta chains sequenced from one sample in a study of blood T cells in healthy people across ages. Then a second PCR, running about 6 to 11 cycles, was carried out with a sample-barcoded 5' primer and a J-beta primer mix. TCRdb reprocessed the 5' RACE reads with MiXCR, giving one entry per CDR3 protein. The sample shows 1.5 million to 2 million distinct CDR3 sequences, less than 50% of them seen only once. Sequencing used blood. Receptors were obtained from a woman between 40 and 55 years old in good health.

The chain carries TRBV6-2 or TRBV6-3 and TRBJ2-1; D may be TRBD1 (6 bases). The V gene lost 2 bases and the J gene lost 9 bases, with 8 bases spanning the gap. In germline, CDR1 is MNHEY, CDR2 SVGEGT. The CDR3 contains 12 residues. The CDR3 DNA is TGTGCCAGCAGTTACGGACAGTTTGAGCAGTTCTTC. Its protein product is CASSYGQFEQFF.

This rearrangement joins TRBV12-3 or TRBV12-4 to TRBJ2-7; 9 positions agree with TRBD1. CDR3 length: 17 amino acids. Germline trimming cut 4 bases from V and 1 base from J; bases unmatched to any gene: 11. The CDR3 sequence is CASSSYISGTGSYEQYF. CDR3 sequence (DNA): TGTGCCAGCAGTTCCTATATCTCCGGGACAGGGTCCTACGAGCAGTACTTC.

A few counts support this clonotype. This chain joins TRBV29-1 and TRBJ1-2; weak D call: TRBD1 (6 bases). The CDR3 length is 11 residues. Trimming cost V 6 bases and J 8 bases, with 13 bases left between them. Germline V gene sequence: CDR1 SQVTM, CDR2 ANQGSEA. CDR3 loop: CSVGRQGGYTF. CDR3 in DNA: TGCAGCGTGGGCCGGCAGGGGGGCTACACCTTC.

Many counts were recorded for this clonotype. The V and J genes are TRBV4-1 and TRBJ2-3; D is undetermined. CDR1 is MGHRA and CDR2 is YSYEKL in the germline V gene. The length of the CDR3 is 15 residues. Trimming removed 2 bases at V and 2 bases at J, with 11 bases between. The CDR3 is CASSQPDGFTDTQYF. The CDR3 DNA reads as TGCGCCAGCAGCCAACCGGACGGATTCACAGATACGCAGTATTTT.

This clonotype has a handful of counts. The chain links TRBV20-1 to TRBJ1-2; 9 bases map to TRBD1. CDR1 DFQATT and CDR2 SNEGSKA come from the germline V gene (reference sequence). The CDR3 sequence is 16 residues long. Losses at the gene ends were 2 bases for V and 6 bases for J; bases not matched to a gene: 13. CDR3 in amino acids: CSARISGGQGSHGYTF. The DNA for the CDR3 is TGCAGTGCTAGAATAAGTGGGGGACAGGGCTCTCATGGCTACACCTTC.

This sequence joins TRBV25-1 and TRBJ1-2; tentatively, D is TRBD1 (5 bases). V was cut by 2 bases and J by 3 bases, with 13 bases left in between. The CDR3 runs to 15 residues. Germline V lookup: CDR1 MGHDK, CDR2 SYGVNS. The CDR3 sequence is CASSEGGAKDYGYTF. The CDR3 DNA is TGTGCCAGCAGTGAAGGCGGGGCAAAGGACTATGGCTACACCTTC.

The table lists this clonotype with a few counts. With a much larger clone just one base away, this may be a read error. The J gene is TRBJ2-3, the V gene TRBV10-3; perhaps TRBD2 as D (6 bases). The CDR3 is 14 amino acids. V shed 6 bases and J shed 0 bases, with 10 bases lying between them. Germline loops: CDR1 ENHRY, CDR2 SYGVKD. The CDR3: CAISSGTSTDTQYF. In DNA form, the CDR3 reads TGTGCCATCAGCTCCGGGACTAGCACAGATACGCAGTATTTT.

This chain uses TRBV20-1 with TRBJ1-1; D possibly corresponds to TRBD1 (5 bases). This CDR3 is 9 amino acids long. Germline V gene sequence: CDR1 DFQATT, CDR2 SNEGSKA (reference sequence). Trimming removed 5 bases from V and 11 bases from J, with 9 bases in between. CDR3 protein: CSAPGQAFF. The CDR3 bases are TGCAGTGCTCCGGGGCAGGCTTTCTTT.

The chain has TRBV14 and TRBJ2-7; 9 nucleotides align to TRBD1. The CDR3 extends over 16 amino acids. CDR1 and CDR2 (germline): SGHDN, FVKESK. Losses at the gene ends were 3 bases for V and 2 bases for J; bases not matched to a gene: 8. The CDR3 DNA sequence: TGTGCCAGCAGCCACTACCCGGGACAGGGTACCTACGAGCAGTACTTC. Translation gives CASSHYPGQGTYEQYF.

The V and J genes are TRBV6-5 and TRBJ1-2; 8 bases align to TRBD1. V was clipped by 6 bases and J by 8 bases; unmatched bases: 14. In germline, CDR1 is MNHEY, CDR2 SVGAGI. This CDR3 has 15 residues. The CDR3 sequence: CASRDRGWAEWGYTF. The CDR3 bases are TGTGCCAGCAGAGACAGGGGATGGGCGGAATGGGGCTACACCTTC.

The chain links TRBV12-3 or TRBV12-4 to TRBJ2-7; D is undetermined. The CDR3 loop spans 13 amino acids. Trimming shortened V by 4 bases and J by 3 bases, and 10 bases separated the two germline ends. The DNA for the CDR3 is TGTGCCAGCAGTTCGGAACGGAGCTACGAGCAGTACTTC. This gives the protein CASSSERSYEQYF.

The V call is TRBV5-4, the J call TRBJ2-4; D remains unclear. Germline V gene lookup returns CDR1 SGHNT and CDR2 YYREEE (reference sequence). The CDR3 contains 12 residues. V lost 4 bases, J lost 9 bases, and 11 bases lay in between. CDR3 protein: CASSDLFSIQYF. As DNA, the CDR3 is TGTGCCAGCAGCGACCTCTTCAGCATTCAGTACTTC.

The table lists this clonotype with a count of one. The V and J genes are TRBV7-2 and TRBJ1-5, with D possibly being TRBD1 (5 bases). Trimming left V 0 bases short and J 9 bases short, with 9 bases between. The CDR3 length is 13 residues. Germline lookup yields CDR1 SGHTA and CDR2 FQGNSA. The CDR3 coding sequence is TGTGCCAGCAGCTTAGCTCGGGGGAGGCCCCAGCATTTT. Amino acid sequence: CASSLARGRPQHF.

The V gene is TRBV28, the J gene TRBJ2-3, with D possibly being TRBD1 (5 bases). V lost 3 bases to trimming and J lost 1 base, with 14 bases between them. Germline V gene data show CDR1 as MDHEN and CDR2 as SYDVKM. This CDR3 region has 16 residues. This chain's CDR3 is CASSLRQLPGTDTQYF. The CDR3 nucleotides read TGTGCCAGCAGTTTGAGACAGCTCCCCGGCACAGATACGCAGTATTTT.

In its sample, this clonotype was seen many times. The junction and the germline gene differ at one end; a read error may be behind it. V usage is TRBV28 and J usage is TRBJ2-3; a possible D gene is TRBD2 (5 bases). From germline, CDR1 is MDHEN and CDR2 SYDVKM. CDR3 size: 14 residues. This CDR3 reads CASSSTGSTDTQYF. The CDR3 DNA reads TGCGCCAGCAGCTCTACGGGATCCACAGATACGCAGTATTTT.

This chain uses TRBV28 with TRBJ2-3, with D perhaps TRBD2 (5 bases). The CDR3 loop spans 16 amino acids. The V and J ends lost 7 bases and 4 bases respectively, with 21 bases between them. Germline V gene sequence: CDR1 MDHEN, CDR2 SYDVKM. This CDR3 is CASNPRASHLADTQYF. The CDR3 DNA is TGTGCCAGCAACCCTCGGGCTAGCCACTTAGCAGATACGCAGTATTTT.

The CDR3 sequence: CASSYLGRAPYEQYF. The CDR3 bases are TGTGCCAGCAGTTACTTGGGCAGGGCTCCCTACGAGCAGTACTTC. J is TRBJ2-7 and V is TRBV6-2 or TRBV6-3; tentatively, D is TRBD1 (5 bases). Looked up from germline, CDR1 is MNHEY and CDR2 is SVGEGT. The CDR3 length is 15 residues. Trimming took off 1 base at V and 2 bases at J, with 12 bases between the two ends.

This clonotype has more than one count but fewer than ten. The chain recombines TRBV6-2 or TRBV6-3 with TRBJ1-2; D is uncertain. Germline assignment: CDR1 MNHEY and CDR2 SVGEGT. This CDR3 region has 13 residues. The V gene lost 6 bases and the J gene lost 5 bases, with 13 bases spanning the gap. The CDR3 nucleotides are TGTGCCAGCAGGCCGGGTCTCTCGTATGGCTACACCTTC. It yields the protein CASRPGLSYGYTF.

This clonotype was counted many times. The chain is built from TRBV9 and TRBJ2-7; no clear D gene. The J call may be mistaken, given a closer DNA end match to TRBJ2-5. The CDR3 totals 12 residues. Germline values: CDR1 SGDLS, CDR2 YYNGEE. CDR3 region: CASSYGPETQYF. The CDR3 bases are TGTGCCAGCAGTTACGGGCCCGAGACCCAGTACTTC.

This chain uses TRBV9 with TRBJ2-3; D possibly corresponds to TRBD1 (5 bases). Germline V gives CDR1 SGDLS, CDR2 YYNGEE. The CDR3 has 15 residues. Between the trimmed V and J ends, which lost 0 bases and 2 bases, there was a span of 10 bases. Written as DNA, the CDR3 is TGTGCCAGCAGCGTAGCGCAGGGTTCCACAGATACGCAGTATTTT. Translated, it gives CASSVAQGSTDTQYF.